Following are 3 T cell receptor beta chains from one sample sequenced in a study of cytomegalovirus exposure and HLA in healthy donors. With 60 Vbeta and 13 Jbeta primers, the PCR was carried out. Assay used: immunoSEQ multiplex PCR; TCRdb lists only in-frame clones, some missing. The table shows around 64,000 clones, with roughly 77% occurring only once. Material: PBMCs. Receptors were obtained from a man younger than 40 in good health and CMV-seropositive.

V is TRBV5-1 and J is TRBJ2-5; unclear D gene. Trimming cost V 5 bases and J 1 base, with 12 bases left between them. CDR1 is SGHRS and CDR2 is YFSETQ in the germline V gene. The CDR3 length is 14 residues. The CDR3 DNA is TGCGCCAGCAGGCTAAGCTCGATCCAAGAGACCCAGTACTTC. This codes for CASRLSSIQETQYF.

The chain recombines TRBV19 with TRBJ2-7; D unresolved. From germline, CDR1 is LNHDA and CDR2 SQIVND (reference sequence). The CDR3 length is 14 residues. V was clipped by 0 bases and J by 1 base, with 7 bases between them. The DNA for the CDR3 is TGTGCCAGTAGTATAGAGGTCAGATCCTACGAGCAGTACTTC. It is translated as CASSIEVRSYEQYF.

This clone was seen only a few times. The V call is TRBV2, the J call TRBJ2-7; D uncertain. CDR1 and CDR2 from the germline V gene are SNHLY and FYNNEI. The CDR3 has 13 residues. V was trimmed by 8 bases and J by 0 bases, leaving 11 bases between them. The CDR3: CASRKPSSYEQYF. CDR3 coding DNA: TGTGCCAGCCGAAAGCCGAGCTCCTACGAGCAGTACTTC.